Presented here are 2 T cell receptor beta chains from one specimen sequenced in a study of glioma-infiltrating T cells. TCR alpha and beta CDR3 regions were amplified from RNA using iRepertoire nested multiplex PCR. One entry per CDR3 protein, called by TCRdb with MiXCR from the multiplex PCR reads. The table includes fewer than 90,000 distinct CDR3 sequences, 20% to 25% detected once. The sequenced sample consisted of glioma tissue, nonneoplastic brain tissue, or PBMCs (not recorded which). These receptors were taken from a human donor with low-grade glioma or glioblastoma, undergoing nonglioma brain surgery, or in good health (not recorded which).

The table lists this clonotype with many counts. V is TRBV6-1 and J is TRBJ2-1; tentative D call: TRBD2 (6 bases). CDR1 and CDR2 from the germline V gene are MNHNS and SASEGT. This CDR3 contains 15 residues. Trimming stripped 8 bases from V and 8 bases from J, with 22 bases between. CDR3 sequence: CASRKGRDRVDEQFF. In DNA form, the CDR3 reads TGTGCCAGCCGTAAAGGGCGGGATAGGGTCGATGAGCAGTTCTTC.

This clonotype has at least ten counts. This chain links TRBV12-3 or TRBV12-4 with TRBJ1-2; D not resolved. Trimming removed 6 bases from V and 4 bases from J, with 21 bases in between. CDR3 length: 16 residues. The CDR3 reads CASSFSSAAPRYGYTF. CDR3 in DNA: TGTGCCAGCAGCTTTTCGAGTGCCGCACCGCGCTATGGCTACACCTTC.